Reported below is one T cell receptor beta chain. The antigen remains undetermined. Healthy people donating bone marrow made up the donors. This sample is part of a study of cytomegalovirus exposure and HLA in healthy donors. Trimming cost V 0 bases and J 2 bases, with 11 bases left between them. CDR1 and CDR2 (germline): LGHNA, YSLEER. This CDR3 comprises 15 residues. Primers: 60 Vbeta forward and 13 Jbeta reverse. Sequencing was performed with immunoSEQ multiplex PCR; in TCRdb, only in-frame clones are kept and a portion is missing. The sample comprises fewer than 250,000 clones, 65% to 90% of which are singletons, and 1.2% to 1.5% rests with the top ten. Study-wide results and limits: Three chains tied to CMV proved CMV antigen-specific in vitro. About 150 TCR beta chains were listed as cytomegalovirus-associated. A later analysis linked a missense DCLRE1C variant to TCR beta V- and J-gene trimming.

The sequence came from a girl aged 5-17 years in good health and CMV-seronegative. Sequenced material: PBMCs. The rearrangement uses TRBV4-3 and TRBJ2-7, with D possibly being TRBD2 (5 bases). CDR3 sequence reads: CASSQELDGAYEQYF. CDR3 nucleotides: TGCGCCAGCAGCCAAGAACTGGACGGGGCCTACGAGCAGTACTTC.